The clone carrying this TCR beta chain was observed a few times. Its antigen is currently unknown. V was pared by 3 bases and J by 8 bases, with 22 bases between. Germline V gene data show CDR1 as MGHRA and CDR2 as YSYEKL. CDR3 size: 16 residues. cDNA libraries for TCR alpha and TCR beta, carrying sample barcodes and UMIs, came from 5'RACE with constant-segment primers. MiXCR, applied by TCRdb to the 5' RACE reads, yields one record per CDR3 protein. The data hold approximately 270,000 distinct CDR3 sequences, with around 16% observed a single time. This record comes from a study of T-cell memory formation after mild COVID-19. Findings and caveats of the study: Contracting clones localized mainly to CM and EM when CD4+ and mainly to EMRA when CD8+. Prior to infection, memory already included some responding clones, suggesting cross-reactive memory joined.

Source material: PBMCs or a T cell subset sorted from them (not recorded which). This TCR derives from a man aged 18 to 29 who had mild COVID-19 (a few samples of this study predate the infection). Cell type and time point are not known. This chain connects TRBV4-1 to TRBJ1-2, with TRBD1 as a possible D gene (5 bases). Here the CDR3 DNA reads TGCGCCAGCAGCCAGCCAGTGGAGGGGAGGAGGAGAGGCTACACCTTC. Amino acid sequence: CASSQPVEGRRRGYTF.